One sample yielded the 27 T cell receptor beta chains listed below, sequenced in a study of blood T cell repertoires in COVID-19 (dated by TCRdb to 2018 to 2021). Library prep was done by the immunoSEQ multiplex PCR assay. TCRdb's version of the immuneACCESS table is confined to in-frame rearrangements and falls short of the full clone set. An unresolved V gene accounts for under half of the shortfall where checked; the remainder is of unknown origin. A total of more than 65,000 clones appear in this sample, 82% of them only once. The ten largest clones represent 12% to 15% of the sample. Sequencing input: peripheral blood. The receptor set was obtained from a woman of 80 years or more with acute or convalescent COVID-19.

This clone was seen a handful of times. The rearrangement joins TRBV5-4 to TRBJ2-2; 11 nucleotides match TRBD1. The J segment lost 3 bases and the V segment lost 3 bases, leaving 4 bases of the junction unmatched. Germline V gives CDR1 SGHNT, CDR2 YYREEE (reference sequence). There are 16 residues in the CDR3. The chain's CDR3 is CASSWGDRGDTGELFF. DNA of the CDR3: TGTGCCAGCAGCTGGGGGGACAGGGGGGACACCGGGGAGCTGTTTTTT.

The chain links TRBV3-1 (or the pseudogene TRBV3-2) to TRBJ2-7, with 9 bases aligning to TRBD1. V lost 0 bases to trimming and J lost 6 bases; unmatched junction nucleotides: 9. Germline values: CDR1 LGHDT, CDR2 YNNKEL (reference sequence). This CDR3 spans 16 amino acids. In nucleotides, the CDR3 is TGTGCCAGCAGCCAAGATACCGTGGGACAGGGCCGCGAGCAGTACTTC. Amino acids: CASSQDTVGQGREQYF.

The CDR3 DNA follows: TGTGCCAGCAGCTCAGGTGACACTGAAGCTTTCTTT. Encoded protein: CASSSGDTEAFF. The chain employs TRBV11-3 and TRBJ1-1; D remains ambiguous. Germline assignment: CDR1 SGHNT and CDR2 YENEEA. The CDR3 consists of 12 residues. V dropped 4 bases and J dropped 3 bases, with 6 bases sitting between them.

This rearrangement joins TRBV11-3 to TRBJ2-5; a possible D gene is TRBD2 (5 bases). In germline, CDR1 is SGHNT, CDR2 YENEEA. Trimming shortened V by 5 bases and J by 0 bases, and 13 bases separated the two germline ends. The CDR3 totals 15 residues. CDR3 protein: CASSPGLEDQETQYF. For the CDR3, the DNA is TGTGCCAGCAGCCCCGGGTTGGAGGACCAAGAGACCCAGTACTTC.

This clone has just one count. J is TRBJ1-2 and V is TRBV2, with TRBD1 matching over 9 bases. The CDR3 has 14 amino acids. V lost 3 bases and J lost 6; bases outside the gene matches: 5. The V gene's germline CDR1 is SNHLY and CDR2 FYNNEI. The CDR3 spells CASSEPTGGHGYTF. Here the CDR3 DNA reads TGTGCCAGCAGTGAGCCGACAGGGGGTCATGGCTACACCTTC.

The V and J genes are TRBV2 and TRBJ2-1, with D tentatively TRBD1 (6 bases). The germline gives CDR1 SNHLY, CDR2 FYNNEI. Trimming removed 6 bases from V and 14 bases from J, with 26 bases in between. The CDR3 is 15 amino acids. CDR3 in amino acids: CASSELAHVGGREFF. The DNA of the CDR3 is TGTGCCAGCAGCGAATTGGCCCACGTTGGGGGCCGCGAGTTCTTC. The variable domain in full, completed from reference TRBV2 and TRBJ2-1, reads EPEVTQTPSHQVTQMGQEVILRCVPISNHLYFYWYRQILGQKVEFLVSFYNNEISEKSEIFDDQFSVERPDGSNFTLKIRSTKLEDSAMYFCASSELAHVGGREFFGPGTRLTVL.

The V gene is TRBV29-1, the J gene TRBJ2-7, with a possible D match to TRBD1 (5 bases). With 5 bases removed from V and 0 bases from J, the gap between germline ends came to 14 bases. Per the germline V gene, CDR1 is SQVTM and CDR2 is ANQGSEA. The CDR3 contains 14 residues. The CDR3 sequence: CSVTWGLSSYEQYF. CDR3 coding DNA: TGCAGCGTTACTTGGGGCCTAAGCTCCTACGAGCAGTACTTC.

This rearrangement joins TRBV24-1 to TRBJ2-1; tentative D call: TRBD2 (6 bases). V dropped 9 bases and J dropped 5 bases, with 13 bases sitting between them. Germline V CDR1 and CDR2: KGHDR, SFDVKD. The CDR3 consists of 13 residues. CDR3 bases: TGTGCCACCGGGGCGGGATTTAACAATGAGCAGTTCTTC. It is translated as CATGAGFNNEQFF.

The chain joins TRBV29-1 to TRBJ1-2; TRBD1 is a possible D gene (5 bases). V was cut by 6 bases and J by 8 bases, with 19 bases left in between. Germline CDR1 SQVTM, CDR2 ANQGSEA. The CDR3 has 13 amino acids. Here the CDR3 reads CSVGGGELSGYTF. In nucleotides, the CDR3 is TGCAGCGTCGGGGGGGGAGAATTAAGCGGCTACACCTTC.

This clone has ten or more counts. The genes are TRBV19 and TRBJ1-5; 8 bases fit TRBD1. The CDR3 is 17 residues long. Unmatched junction bases numbered 11, after V lost 5 bases and J lost 2 bases. The germline V gene has CDR1 LNHDA and CDR2 SQIVND (reference sequence). CDR3 sequence: CASSRQGTVGGNQPQHF. Here the CDR3 DNA reads TGTGCCAGTAGTCGACAGGGGACGGTCGGGGGCAATCAGCCCCAGCATTTT.

V gene TRBV5-8 combines with J gene TRBJ2-2, with 8 bases lining up with TRBD2. The CDR3 sequence is 16 residues long. CDR1 is SGHTS, CDR2 YDEGEE, per germline. V shed 2 bases and J 2 bases; nucleotides not matched to a gene: 5. The CDR3 region is CASSLLAVLNTGELFF. The CDR3 DNA follows: TGTGCCAGCAGCTTACTAGCGGTTCTAAACACCGGGGAGCTGTTTTTT.

This clone was seen only once. J is TRBJ2-7 and V is TRBV7-9; 10 bases are shared with TRBD2. Germline V gene sequence: CDR1 SEHNR, CDR2 FQNEAQ (reference sequence). This CDR3 is 14 amino acids long. The V and J ends lost 4 bases and 4 bases, in that order; junction bases with no gene match: 4. The CDR3 sequence is CASSSSGSMYEQYF. The CDR3 nucleotides are TGTGCCAGCAGCTCTAGCGGGAGTATGTACGAGCAGTACTTC.

This chain connects TRBV12-3 or TRBV12-4 to TRBJ1-2; D may be TRBD1 (6 bases). The CDR3 contains 13 residues. V was shortened by 3 bases and J by 3 bases, with 8 bases between the two germline ends. The CDR3 DNA is TGTGCCAGCAGTTTTCGGACAGACTATGGCTACACCTTC. Translation gives CASSFRTDYGYTF.

The genes are TRBV5-4 and TRBJ2-3; no firm D call. Trimming took off 0 bases at V and 0 bases at J, with 8 bases between the two ends. CDR3 length: 15 residues. Per the germline V gene, CDR1 is SGHNT and CDR2 is YYREEE (reference sequence). For the CDR3, the DNA is TGTGCCAGCAGCTTGGACAGCCTTAGCACAGATACGCAGTATTTT. Residues: CASSLDSLSTDTQYF.

In its sample, this clone was seen once. The CDR3 DNA is TGTGCCAGCAGCCCTCGACTAGCGGGAGTTTTTTATCGGGAGACCCAGTACTTC. This gives the protein CASSPRLAGVFYRETQYF. The chain uses TRBV11-2 and TRBJ2-5, with 12 nucleotides matching TRBD2. CDR3 size: 18 residues. J gave up 5 bases and V 5 bases, and 15 bases lay outside the gene matches. Germline CDR1 SGHAT, CDR2 FQNNGV.

This clone showed up just a few times. The V and J genes are TRBV24-1 and TRBJ2-5; 10 nucleotides line up with TRBD1. V shed 7 bases and J 3 bases; nucleotides not matched to a gene: 7. CDR3 length equals 15 residues. In germline, CDR1 is KGHDR, CDR2 SFDVKD. The CDR3 nucleotides read TGTGCCACCAGCCGCCCCGGGACAGGGGAAGAGACCCAGTACTTC. Its protein product is CATSRPGTGEETQYF.

The V and J genes are TRBV9 and TRBJ2-1; D is perhaps TRBD2 (5 bases). The V gene lost 0 bases and the J gene lost 6 bases, with 10 bases spanning the gap. The germline V gene has CDR1 SGDLS and CDR2 YYNGEE. The CDR3 covers 14 residues. In DNA, the CDR3 is TGTGCCAGCAGCGTAGCGGAGGACGGCAATGAGCAGTTCTTC. Translation: CASSVAEDGNEQFF.

V usage is TRBV5-4 and J usage is TRBJ2-2; a possible D gene is TRBD2 (6 bases). Trimming took 4 bases from V and 6 from J, leaving 13 bases between them. CDR3 size: 14 residues. Germline V gives CDR1 SGHNT, CDR2 YYREEE (reference sequence). In DNA form, the CDR3 reads TGTGCCAGCAGCGTGGGACTTGGTTCCGGGGAGCTGTTTTTT. It codes for CASSVGLGSGELFF.

This rearrangement joins TRBV9 to TRBJ1-5; D may be TRBD1 (6 bases). The CDR3 sequence is 13 residues long. V was trimmed by 3 bases and J by 7 bases, leaving 11 bases between them. In germline, CDR1 is SGDLS, CDR2 YYNGEE. CDR3 loop: CASSASGDQPQHF. CDR3 DNA sequence: TGTGCCAGCAGCGCATCAGGGGACCAGCCCCAGCATTTT.

The chain uses TRBV4-1 and TRBJ2-3; 9 positions agree with TRBD2. The CDR3 runs 16 residues. The V gene end was trimmed by 4 bases and the J gene end by 2 bases; junction bases not matched to a gene: 7. The germline V gene encodes CDR1 MGHRA and CDR2 YSYEKL. The CDR3 region is CASSPPAGGFTDTQYF. CDR3 bases: TGCGCCAGCAGCCCCCCAGCGGGAGGTTTCACAGATACGCAGTATTTT.

This chain uses TRBV6-2 or TRBV6-3 with TRBJ2-4, with 12 nucleotides matching TRBD2. CDR3 size: 18 residues. Germline V gives CDR1 MNHEY, CDR2 SVGEGT. The junction had 9 bases not matched to a gene; V was cut back by 5 bases and J by 1 base. The CDR3 sequence is CASSLGLAGGAAKNIQYF. The DNA of the CDR3 is TGTGCCAGCAGTCTGGGGCTAGCGGGAGGGGCGGCCAAAAACATTCAGTACTTC.

This chain joins TRBV6-5 and TRBJ1-2; possibly TRBD1 for D (6 bases). Trimming stripped 2 bases from V and 8 bases from J, with 12 bases between. In germline, CDR1 is MNHEY, CDR2 SVGAGI. There are 13 residues in the CDR3. The DNA of the CDR3 is TGTGCCAGCAGTTACGGGCAGGGACACGGCTACACCTTC. Translated: CASSYGQGHGYTF.

This clone was seen a few times. The chain combines TRBV5-1 with TRBJ2-1; perhaps TRBD2 as D (6 bases). The CDR3 runs 15 residues. Trimming stripped 4 bases from V and 7 bases from J, with 18 bases between. Germline-derived CDR1 and CDR2 are SGHRS and YFSETQ. CDR3 nucleotides: TGCGCCAGCAGCCCGGAGGCGGGAAGGTGGAATGAGCAGTTCTTC. It translates to CASSPEAGRWNEQFF.

The V and J genes are TRBV27 and TRBJ2-1; 12 bases align to TRBD2. Trimming took 3 bases from V and 8 from J; bases not matched to a gene: 5. The CDR3 extends over 15 amino acids. Germline V gives CDR1 MNHEY, CDR2 SMNVEV (reference sequence). The CDR3 DNA is TGTGCCAGCAGTTTCCCGGGACTAGCGGGCGATGAGCAGTTCTTC. Amino acids: CASSFPGLAGDEQFF.

The CDR3 protein is CASSLPSGPPGELFF. The CDR3 bases are TGTGCCAGCAGTTTACCTAGCGGCCCTCCCGGGGAGCTGTTTTTT. This chain uses TRBV27 with TRBJ2-2; TRBD2 aligns across 7 bases. Germline V CDR1 and CDR2: MNHEY, SMNVEV (reference sequence). J gave up 6 bases and V 2 bases, and 6 bases lay outside the gene matches. The CDR3 length is 15 residues.

CDR3 residues: CATSQGAADEQYF. In DNA form, the CDR3 reads TGTGCCACATCACAGGGGGCGGCGGACGAGCAGTACTTC. The chain employs TRBV18 and TRBJ2-7; 9 bases are shared with TRBD1. The CDR3 spans 13 residues. V trimming: 10 bases; J trimming: 5 bases; junction bases outside the gene matches: 9. CDR1 KGHSH and CDR2 LQKENI come from the germline V gene.

The chain uses TRBV7-2 and TRBJ1-2; D not certain. Germline V lookup: CDR1 SGHTA, CDR2 FQGNSA. The CDR3 length is 17 residues. Trimming shortened V by 1 base and J by 6 bases, and 21 bases separated the two germline ends. This CDR3 reads CASSLVSVRARTNGYTF. The CDR3 coding sequence is TGTGCCAGCAGCTTAGTTTCAGTGCGGGCCAGGACGAATGGCTACACCTTC.